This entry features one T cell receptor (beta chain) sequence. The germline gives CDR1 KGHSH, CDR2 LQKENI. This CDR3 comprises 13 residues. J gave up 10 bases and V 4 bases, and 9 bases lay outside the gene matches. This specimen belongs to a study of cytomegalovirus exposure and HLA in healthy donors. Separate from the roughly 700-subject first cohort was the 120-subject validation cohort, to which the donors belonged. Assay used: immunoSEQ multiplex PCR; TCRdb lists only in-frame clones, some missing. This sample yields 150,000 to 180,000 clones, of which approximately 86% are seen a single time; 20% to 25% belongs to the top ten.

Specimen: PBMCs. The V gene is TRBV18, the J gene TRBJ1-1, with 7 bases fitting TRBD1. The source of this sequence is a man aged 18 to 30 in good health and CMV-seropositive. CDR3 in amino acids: CASSLNDRVGAFF. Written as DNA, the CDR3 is TGTGCCAGCTCACTTAACGACAGGGTCGGAGCTTTCTTT.